This TCR beta chain was sequenced for a study of T cells after somatic rescue of genetic block. Here immunoSEQ multiplex PCR was the method, and the copy in TCRdb shows in-frame clones only, minus some. The sample gives 85,000 to 100,000 clones, about 90% of which show up once; around 1.5% is in the top ten. This CDR3 spans 13 amino acids. The germline gives CDR1 MNHEY, CDR2 SMNVEV (reference sequence). V lost 5 bases, J lost 5 bases, and 10 bases lay in between. The sample was peripheral blood mononuclear cells (PBMCs). This chain uses TRBV27 with TRBJ1-5; D is perhaps TRBD1 (5 bases). This sequence originates from a woman aged 18-29 years. The CDR3 loop reads CASSIQVDQPQHF. Here the CDR3 DNA reads TGTGCCAGCAGTATACAGGTGGATCAGCCCCAGCATTTT.